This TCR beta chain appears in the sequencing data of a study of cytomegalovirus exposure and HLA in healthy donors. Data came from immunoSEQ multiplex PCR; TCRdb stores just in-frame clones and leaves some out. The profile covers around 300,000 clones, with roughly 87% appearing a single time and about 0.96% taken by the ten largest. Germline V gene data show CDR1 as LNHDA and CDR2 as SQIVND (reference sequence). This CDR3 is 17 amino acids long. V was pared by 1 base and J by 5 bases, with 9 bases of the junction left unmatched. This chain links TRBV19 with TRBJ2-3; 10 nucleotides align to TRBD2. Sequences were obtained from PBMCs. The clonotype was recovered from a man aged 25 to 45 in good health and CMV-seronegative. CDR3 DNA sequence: TGTGCCAGTAGTATAGTAGCCAGCGGGGGGGCAGGAGATACGCAGTATTTT. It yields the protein CASSIVASGGAGDTQYF.